This TCR beta chain was recovered during a study of untreated major depressive disorder. This clone occurred once. Here immunoSEQ multiplex PCR was the method, and the copy in TCRdb shows in-frame clones only, minus some. The data show 20,000 to 25,000 clones, 80% to 90% seen once. This TCR was sampled from a woman aged 25-40 years in good health. Sequenced sample: CD4+ T cells from PBMCs.

The CDR3 DNA reads TGTGCCAGCAGCCCACGCCCAGCTAACTATGGCTACACCTTC. Its protein is CASSPRPANYGYTF. The chain recombines TRBV14 with TRBJ1-2; D gene uncertain. CDR1 and CDR2 from the germline V gene are SGHDN and FVKESK. This CDR3 is 14 amino acids long. Deletions cut 4 bases from V and 0 bases from J, with 9 bases between.